This TCR beta chain was recorded in a study of Ad26.COV2.S vaccination and SARS-CoV-2 variants. About this clone: Its target is not known.

This table comes from immunoSEQ multiplex PCR, and its TCRdb copy is limited to in-frame clones, with some not included. The table records 300,000 to 450,000 clones, about 91% of them present only once. Germline CDR1 is MDHEN and CDR2 is SYDVKM. The germline V and J ends were trimmed by 2 bases and 0 bases, with 14 bases remaining between them. CDR3 length: 17 residues. Regarding the study as a whole: Breadth of non-spike TCRs did not differ between vaccinees and placebo recipients. After vaccination, reports described spike-specific CD8+ and CD4+ T cell responses as showing substantial breadth. Total T cell responses may have been underestimated by the TCR breadth and depth analyses. Spike-specific TCR breadth ran higher among vaccine recipients than placebo recipients.

This sample comprised peripheral blood, obtained after recovery from COVID-19. This receptor was taken from a human donor who had recovered from COVID-19. The chain uses TRBV28 and TRBJ1-5, with D uncertain. Here the CDR3 DNA reads TGTGCCAGCAGTTTACCTAGGGCAATTTATAGCAATCAGCCCCAGCATTTT. Translated, it gives CASSLPRAIYSNQPQHF.